The rows below give T cell receptor beta chains drawn from one sample of a study of cytomegalovirus exposure and HLA in healthy donors. Data came from immunoSEQ multiplex PCR; TCRdb stores just in-frame clones and leaves some out. This table has approximately 200,000 clones, around 90% appearing once. Material for sequencing was PBMCs. The receptors were gathered from a woman aged 18-29 years in good health and CMV-seronegative. Each CDR3 is given with its conserved first and last residue. Fields, in order: J gene, V gene, D gene, CDR3 protein. The D gene is left open where the match is weak.

>TRBJ1-1|TRBV4-2|-
CASSHPSGTEAFF
>TRBJ1-4|TRBV7-9|-
CASSTTPANEKLFF
>TRBJ1-3|TRBV4-1|-
CASSQGERTGNTIYF
>TRBJ2-3|TRBV19|TRBD2
CASGAGDHRKSQYF
>TRBJ1-1|TRBV7-2|-
CASLPGGAFF
>TRBJ1-1|TRBV2|-
CASSVDRAESRGAFF
>TRBJ1-5|TRBV29-1|TRBD1
CSARTGTQPQHF
>TRBJ2-3|TRBV7-9|TRBD2
CASSLAASGPSTDTQYF
>TRBJ2-1|TRBV5-1|TRBD2
CASSLDRAGVNEQFF
>TRBJ2-5|TRBV27|-
CASSSPTRLETQYF
>TRBJ1-3|TRBV5-1|-
CASSLTQGSGNTIYF
>TRBJ1-4|TRBV5-4|TRBD1
CASSLAGQLNEKLFF
>TRBJ2-3|TRBV7-9|-
CASSPPRTGDTDTQYF
>TRBJ1-1|TRBV6-1|-
CASSEAQHTEAFF
>TRBJ2-3|TRBV27|TRBD2
CASASGSPLGTDTQYF
>TRBJ2-2|TRBV4-1|TRBD1
CASSRSGGASGELFF
>TRBJ1-2|TRBV6-1|-
CARAHGGFNYGYTF
>TRBJ1-5|TRBV2|-
CASSNRSNQPQHF
>TRBJ2-3|TRBV5-4|-
CASSTKGGTDTQYF
>TRBJ1-1|TRBV7-3|-
CASSLYGNTEAFF
>TRBJ2-7|TRBV6-5|-
CASSYVQSYEQYF
>TRBJ2-3|TRBV12-5|TRBD1
CASGLVHRGGTDTQYF
>TRBJ1-6|TRBV10-3|TRBD1
CAISRTGEGSPLHF
>TRBJ2-6|TRBV9|TRBD1
CASSAGQGVFSGANVLTF
>TRBJ1-1|TRBV2|-
CASSSDRNTEAFF
>TRBJ2-4|TRBV7-2|TRBD1
CASSLGGQFSIQYF
>TRBJ1-2|TRBV5-4|TRBD1
CASSFNRGFYGYTF
>TRBJ1-5|TRBV27|TRBD1
CASSLTGAGNQPQHF
>TRBJ2-3|TRBV27|-
CASSLRQVTDTQYF
>TRBJ2-1|TRBV5-6|TRBD2
CASTFKLWGGSYNEQFF
>TRBJ2-7|TRBV5-4|TRBD2
CASSTQLAGPYEQYF
>TRBJ2-3|TRBV7-2|-
CASSLWPSTDTQYF
>TRBJ2-7|TRBV27|TRBD1
CASSLTGGVYEQYF
>TRBJ1-5|TRBV28|-
CASSFHKMGGQSATVNQPQHF
>TRBJ1-2|TRBV28|TRBD1
CASSKWTGYYYGYTF
>TRBJ1-1|TRBV11-2|-
CASSLGPAGTEAFF
>TRBJ2-5|TRBV29-1|TRBD2
CSVHRTSGRTETQYF
>TRBJ2-7|TRBV27|-
CASSLQYSHYEQYF
>TRBJ2-1|TRBV2|-
CASSEAGAGNEQFF
>TRBJ2-1|TRBV27|TRBD1
CASSLTGYNEQFF
>TRBJ2-7|TRBV12-5|TRBD2
CASAPGLAGGGDEQYF
>TRBJ1-3|TRBV28|-
CASSFLPDRNTIYF
>TRBJ1-2|TRBV12-2|-
CASRLAFRGADYGYTF
>TRBJ2-1|TRBV27|TRBD1
CASSSTGALQAPYNEQFF
>TRBJ2-6|TRBV27|TRBD1
CASTPGGTGAYGANVLTF
>TRBJ2-5|TRBV21-1|-
CAPQEGSKTQYF
>TRBJ2-7|TRBV12-5|TRBD2
CASGPGGLAGGFYEQYF
>TRBJ1-5|TRBV18|-
CASSPGRRGDQPQHF
>TRBJ1-3|TRBV9|TRBD1
CASSVVDRGNTIYF
>TRBJ1-2|TRBV6-5|-
CASKIKQEPDGYTF
>TRBJ2-1|TRBV6-5|-
CASSYSTPNPYNEQFF
>TRBJ2-1|TRBV5-1|-
CASSLDSSYNEQFF
>TRBJ1-2|TRBV13|-
CASSLGQVAGLGYTF
>TRBJ1-1|TRBV25-1|-
CASSELAGKNTEAFF
>TRBJ2-1|TRBV6-1|-
CASSESQDNEQFF
>TRBJ1-1|TRBV30|-
CAWIPTGSAFF
>TRBJ2-5|TRBV11-2|TRBD1
CASNPPDRGGETQYF
>TRBJ2-2|TRBV29-1|TRBD1
CSADRADTGELFF
>TRBJ1-1|TRBV7-2|-
CASTWGGRTEAFF